This T cell receptor beta chain comes out of a study of blood T cell repertoires in COVID-19. Overall study: Specimens from acute and convalescent COVID-19 originated in the United States, Italy and Spain. PBMCs, B-cell-depleted T cells, or T cells provided the cDNA or gDNA that made up the material.

Seattle patients were enrolled during active infection and followed longitudinally. Under the authors' procedure: Estimation of nucleated cell counts relied on the amplification of reference gene primers. Libraries were prepared by immunoSEQ multiplex PCR; TCRdb keeps only in-frame clonotypes and omits some of them. That table supplies the V and J calls and clone size; D and trimming were determined from the DNA. This table has around 150,000 clones, roughly 90% appearing once. CDR1 is SEHNR, CDR2 FQNEAQ, per germline (reference sequence). V was clipped by 5 bases and J by 0 bases; unmatched bases: 11. This CDR3 contains 19 residues.

The sample consisted of peripheral blood. The rearrangement links TRBV7-9 to TRBJ2-1; 12 bases are shared with TRBD2. The receptor was derived from a man in his thirties or forties with COVID-19, enrolled during active disease. The CDR3 nucleotides read TGTGCCAGCAGCCCACAGACTAGCGGGAGTCGGAGCTCCTACAATGAGCAGTTCTTC. As protein: CASSPQTSGSRSSYNEQFF.